Below, 8 T cell receptor beta chains from the same sample are listed, as sequenced in a study of T cells and Merkel cell carcinoma outcomes. Sequencing was performed with immunoSEQ multiplex PCR; in TCRdb, only in-frame clones are kept and a portion is missing. The repertoire holds fewer than 25,000 clones, approximately 80% seen once, with approximately 3.3% in the top ten. What was sequenced was tumor tissue from Merkel cell carcinoma. These receptors originate from a human donor with Merkel cell carcinoma.

The V and J genes are TRBV9 and TRBJ2-7; 8 bases line up with TRBD2. The ends lost 0 bases at V and 6 bases at J; junction bases unmatched: 14. The length of the CDR3 is 17 residues. Germline lookup yields CDR1 SGDLS and CDR2 YYNGEE. For the CDR3, the DNA is TGTGCCAGCAGCGTAGATGGTAGCGGGACCAGGAGGGGCGAGCAGTACTTC. It specifies CASSVDGSGTRRGEQYF.

This clone has just a few counts. The chain combines TRBV25-1 with TRBJ1-2; D call uncertain. The length of the CDR3 is 12 residues. The germline V gene encodes CDR1 MGHDK and CDR2 SYGVNS. The V and J ends lost 11 bases and 4 bases respectively, with 14 bases between them. In DNA, the CDR3 is TGTGCCGGGTGGTCTAGAGCCTATGGCTACACCTTC. Translation gives CAGWSRAYGYTF.

The rearrangement links TRBV19 to TRBJ1-3; D remains unclear. The V end lost 3 bases, the J end lost 2 bases, and 17 bases lay between the germline ends. CDR1 and CDR2 (germline): LNHDA, SQIVND (reference sequence). There are 17 residues in the CDR3. The CDR3 DNA sequence: TGTGCCAGTAGTATGTGGGTTGGGTCAGAACCTGGAAACACCATATATTTT. Translation gives CASSMWVGSEPGNTIYF.

This clone came up a few times. This sequence joins TRBV9 and TRBJ2-3, with 9 bases identical to TRBD2. The CDR3 loop spans 16 amino acids. Germline CDR1 reads SGDLS; CDR2 reads YYNGEE. Trimming took 0 bases from V and 5 from J; bases not matched to a gene: 7. Here the CDR3 DNA reads TGTGCCAGCAGCGTAGAGGGCGGGGGGGGCAGAGATACGCAGTATTTT. It yields the protein CASSVEGGGGRDTQYF.

The CDR3 region has the DNA TGTGCCAGCAGCCAGATTGGGGTCCTGATGGGGTATGGCTACACCTTC. Its translation is CASSQIGVLMGYGYTF. V usage is TRBV5-6 and J usage is TRBJ1-2; D call uncertain. This CDR3 is 16 amino acids long. Trimming stripped 4 bases from V and 5 bases from J, with 21 bases between. Germline V CDR1 and CDR2: SGHDT, YYEEEE.

The V gene is TRBV6-6, the J gene TRBJ1-2, with D maybe TRBD1 (6 bases). This CDR3 spans 13 amino acids. Germline V gene data show CDR1 as MNHNY and CDR2 as SVGAGI (reference sequence). V was cut by 5 bases and J by 6 bases, with 13 bases left in between. The CDR3 protein is CASSPSGTNGYTF. For the CDR3, the DNA is TGTGCCAGCAGTCCATCCGGGACAAATGGCTACACCTTC.

The chain recombines TRBV5-5 with TRBJ2-7, with D hard to call. Germline V lookup: CDR1 SGHKS, CDR2 YYEKEE (reference sequence). The CDR3 runs 13 residues. The V and J ends lost 2 bases and 7 bases respectively, with 13 bases between them. CDR3 sequence (DNA): TGTGCCAGCAGCTTTGGTCTCGGGTGGGAGCAGTACTTC. This translates into CASSFGLGWEQYF.

The CDR3 DNA reads TGCGCCAGCAGCCAAGCGGAGGGATCGGGGTTTTACGAGCAGTACTTC. Amino acids: CASSQAEGSGFYEQYF. The genes are TRBV4-1 and TRBJ2-7; D is perhaps TRBD2 (6 bases). This CDR3 spans 16 amino acids. Trimming shortened V by 1 base and J by 4 bases, and 17 bases separated the two germline ends. The germline V gene has CDR1 MGHRA and CDR2 YSYEKL.